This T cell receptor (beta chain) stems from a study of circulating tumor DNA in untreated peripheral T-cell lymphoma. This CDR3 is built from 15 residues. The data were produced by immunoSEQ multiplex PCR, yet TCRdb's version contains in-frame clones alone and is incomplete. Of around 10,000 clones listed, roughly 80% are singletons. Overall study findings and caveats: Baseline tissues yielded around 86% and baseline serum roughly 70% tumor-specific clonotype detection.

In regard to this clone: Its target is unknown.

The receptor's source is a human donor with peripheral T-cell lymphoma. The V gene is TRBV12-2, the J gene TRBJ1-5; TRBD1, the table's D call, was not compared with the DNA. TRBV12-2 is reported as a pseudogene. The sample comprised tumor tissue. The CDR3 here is CASNPTGPENQPQHF. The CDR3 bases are TGTGCTAGCAACCCAACAGGGCCTGAAAATCAGCCCCAGCATTTT.